The 20 T cell receptor beta chains reported below all come from one sample, sequenced in a study of cytomegalovirus exposure and HLA in healthy donors. The PCR made use of 60 Vbeta and 13 Jbeta primers. Profiled with immunoSEQ multiplex PCR; TCRdb holds only in-frame clones, not every one. The sample has 150,000 to 200,000 clones, roughly a tenth seen once. The sequencing input was PBMCs. Source of these receptors: a woman in her twenties or thirties in good health and CMV-seropositive.

V gene TRBV6-1 combines with J gene TRBJ2-7; unclear D gene. Germline values: CDR1 MNHNS, CDR2 SASEGT. The CDR3 contains 12 residues. V was shortened by 6 bases and J by 4 bases, with 10 bases between the two germline ends. The CDR3 protein is CASSPQAYEQYF. The CDR3 DNA sequence: TGTGCCAGCAGCCCGCAAGCTTACGAGCAGTACTTC.

J is TRBJ2-3 and V is TRBV5-6, with 8 bases fitting TRBD1. The CDR3 consists of 16 residues. CDR1 and CDR2 from the germline V gene are SGHDT and YYEEEE. The ends lost 4 bases at V and 3 bases at J; junction bases unmatched: 10. The CDR3 DNA reads as TGTGCCAGCAGCAGCGCAGGGGGCGTTGGGACAGATACGCAGTATTTT. This codes for CASSSAGGVGTDTQYF.

This clone was found a few times. The V gene is TRBV5-1, the J gene TRBJ2-1, with D unclear. The V end lost 0 bases, the J end lost 5 bases, and 12 bases lay between the germline ends. The CDR3 is 15 residues long. Germline loops: CDR1 SGHRS, CDR2 YFSETQ. The CDR3 reads CASSLAGMLHNEQFF. For the CDR3, the DNA is TGCGCCAGCAGCTTGGCTGGCATGCTCCACAATGAGCAGTTCTTC.

J is TRBJ2-3 and V is TRBV7-9, with a weak D call TRBD1 (6 bases). The length of the CDR3 is 16 residues. V lost 7 bases, J lost 0 bases, and 17 bases lay in between. The germline CDR1 and CDR2 sequences are SEHNR and FQNEAQ (reference sequence). This CDR3 reads CASNGPQGLSTDTQYF. Written as DNA, the CDR3 is TGTGCCAGCAACGGACCTCAGGGGCTGAGCACAGATACGCAGTATTTT.

This clone has more than one count but fewer than ten. The chain joins TRBV11-2 to TRBJ2-2; a possible D gene is TRBD1 (5 bases). V was shortened by 5 bases and J by 5 bases, with 12 bases between the two germline ends. The CDR3 is made up of 14 amino acids. Per germline, CDR1 SGHAT and CDR2 FQNNGV. CDR3: CASSLSQGTGELFF. DNA for the CDR3: TGTGCCAGCAGCCTTAGCCAGGGAACCGGGGAGCTGTTTTTT.

This clone came up a few times. The chain couples TRBV6-1 to TRBJ2-7; possible D gene TRBD2, 6 bases. CDR3 size: 15 residues. Trimming left V 2 bases short and J 1 base short, with 12 bases between. The germline gives CDR1 MNHNS, CDR2 SASEGT. CDR3 bases: TGTGCCAGCAGTGAATGGAGCGGGCGATCCTACGAGCAGTACTTC. Translation: CASSEWSGRSYEQYF.

The CDR3 loop reads CASSFRGIAETQYF. CDR3 bases: TGTGCCAGCAGCTTCCGGGGAATAGCAGAGACCCAGTACTTC. The chain links TRBV5-8 to TRBJ2-5; possibly TRBD2 for D (5 bases). The CDR3 loop spans 14 amino acids. Germline V gene sequence: CDR1 SGHTS, CDR2 YDEGEE. V was pared by 2 bases and J by 4 bases, with 12 bases between. Variable domain in full (rest from reference TRBV5-8 and TRBJ2-5): EAGVTQSPTHLIKTRGQQATLRCSPISGHTSVYWYQQALGLGLQFLLWYDEGEERNRGNFPPRFSGRQFPNYSSELNVNALELEDSALYLCASSFRGIAETQYFGPGTRLLVL.

There are a few counts of this clone. J is TRBJ2-5 and V is TRBV7-2; D might be TRBD2 (6 bases). CDR1 is SGHTA, CDR2 FQGNSA, per germline. Trimming removed 6 bases from V and 2 bases from J, with 10 bases in between. This CDR3 contains 13 residues. In DNA form, the CDR3 reads TGTGCCAGCAGTCGGGACTTACAAGAGACCCAGTACTTC. It translates to CASSRDLQETQYF.

This clone has only a few counts. This chain connects TRBV19 to TRBJ1-2; no definite D call. Germline values: CDR1 LNHDA, CDR2 SQIVND (reference sequence). The CDR3 loop spans 14 amino acids. V lost 7 bases, J lost 0 bases, and 12 bases lay in between. The chain's CDR3 is CASTEKRANYGYTF. CDR3 bases: TGTGCCAGTACTGAGAAAAGAGCTAACTATGGCTACACCTTC.

This clone was counted between two and nine times. V and J are TRBV10-3 and TRBJ2-6; TRBD2 is a possible D gene (6 bases). The CDR3 sequence is 17 residues long. Germline CDR1 and CDR2: ENHRY and SYGVKD. Deletions cut 4 bases from V and 3 bases from J, with 16 bases between. This chain's CDR3 is CAISGSGTGVGANVLTF. CDR3 in DNA: TGTGCCATCAGTGGATCCGGGACTGGCGTTGGGGCCAACGTCCTGACTTTC.

This chain links TRBV28 with TRBJ2-7, with 7 bases aligning to TRBD1. CDR3 size: 16 residues. V trimming: 4 bases; J trimming: 0 bases; junction bases outside the gene matches: 9. Germline CDR1 is MDHEN and CDR2 is SYDVKM. DNA for the CDR3: TGTGCCAGCAGTTCGCTCCGGGACAGTCTCTCCTACGAGCAGTACTTC. Protein: CASSSLRDSLSYEQYF.

This clone was counted between two and nine times. The chain recombines TRBV5-1 with TRBJ1-1, with 7 positions matching TRBD1. CDR1 is SGHRS, CDR2 YFSETQ, per germline. J gave up 2 bases and V 2 bases, and 3 bases lay outside the gene matches. The CDR3 sequence is 14 residues long. The CDR3: CASSFRDRNTEAFF. The DNA for the CDR3 is TGCGCCAGCAGCTTTCGGGACAGAAACACTGAAGCTTTCTTT.

This clone has a handful of counts. The CDR3 DNA is TGTGCCAGCAGATATTCAGGGAATTATGGCTACACCTTC. As protein: CASRYSGNYGYTF. The chain joins TRBV19 to TRBJ1-2, with a tentative D call TRBD1 (5 bases). Per the germline V gene, CDR1 is LNHDA and CDR2 is SQIVND (reference sequence). The CDR3 consists of 13 residues. V was pared by 9 bases and J by 5 bases, with 16 bases between.

The V gene is TRBV6-6, the J gene TRBJ1-4; D gene uncertain. With 2 bases removed from V and 7 bases from J, the gap between germline ends came to 11 bases. Germline V gives CDR1 MNHNY, CDR2 SVGAGI (reference sequence). There are 14 residues in the CDR3. The CDR3 sequence is CASSYVRSTEKLFF. The CDR3 DNA is TGTGCCAGCAGTTACGTGAGGTCAACTGAAAAACTGTTTTTT.

This clone has only a few counts. The chain uses TRBV11-2 and TRBJ1-2; 10 bases map to TRBD1. Germline V gene data show CDR1 as SGHAT and CDR2 as FQNNGV. The CDR3 is 17 residues long. Losses at the gene ends were 6 bases for V and 1 base for J; bases not matched to a gene: 11. CDR3: CASSLSGTGVDNYGYTF. DNA for the CDR3: TGTGCCAGCAGTCTTTCTGGGACAGGGGTGGATAACTATGGCTACACCTTC.

This clone was seen only a few times. The chain has TRBV12-5 and TRBJ1-5; D is ambiguous. The length of the CDR3 is 14 residues. Per the germline V gene, CDR1 is LGHNT and CDR2 is FRNRAP. V was cut by 1 base and J by 3 bases, with 7 bases left in between. For the CDR3, the DNA is TGTGCTAGTGGTTTGGGGGAGTACAATCAGCCCCAGCATTTT. This translates into CASGLGEYNQPQHF.

This clone has just a few counts. The rearrangement uses TRBV7-2 and TRBJ2-7; 7 nucleotides line up with TRBD2. Trimming removed 4 bases from V and 2 bases from J; junction bases left unmatched: 5. The CDR3 totals 14 residues. The germline V gene encodes CDR1 SGHTA and CDR2 FQGNSA. The CDR3 DNA reads as TGTGCCAGCAGCTGGGAGGGTCCCCCCTACGAGCAGTACTTC. It translates to CASSWEGPPYEQYF.

The J gene is TRBJ1-1, the V gene TRBV10-1; 7 bases line up with TRBD1. V was clipped by 3 bases and J by 1 base; unmatched bases: 5. The germline V gene has CDR1 WNHNN and CDR2 SYGVQD (reference sequence). This CDR3 comprises 15 residues. CDR3 nucleotide sequence: TGCGCCAGCAGTGACCTCGGACAGGCGAACACTGAAGCTTTCTTT. This sequence encodes CASSDLGQANTEAFF.

This clone was observed a handful of times. V is TRBV13 and J is TRBJ2-1; 8 bases are a match to TRBD2. Germline V gene data show CDR1 as PRHDT and CDR2 as FYEKMQ (reference sequence). The V and J ends lost 4 bases and 8 bases, in that order; junction bases with no gene match: 10. The CDR3 runs 15 residues. The CDR3 coding sequence is TGTGCCAGCAGCTCCCCGGGACTAGGTATGGATGAGCAGTTCTTC. It yields the protein CASSSPGLGMDEQFF.

The V call is TRBV5-5, the J call TRBJ2-3; 10 bases match TRBD2. CDR1 and CDR2 from the germline V gene are SGHKS and YYEKEE (reference sequence). The CDR3 spans 16 residues. V lost 0 bases and J lost 5; bases outside the gene matches: 6. The CDR3 DNA reads as TGTGCCAGCAGCTTGGGGGCTAGCGGGAGAAGAGATACGCAGTATTTT. Translated: CASSLGASGRRDTQYF.